These T cell receptor beta chains were read from a single sample in a study of blood T cell repertoires in COVID-19. Assay: immunoSEQ multiplex PCR; the TCRdb copy retains only in-frame clones and omits some. There are about 180,000 clones in the sample; about 79% occur only once, and approximately 16% lies in the top ten. What was sequenced was PBMCs or T cells enriched from blood (not recorded which). The receptors were sampled from a man aged 45-60 years who had recovered from COVID-19. The CDR3 runs from the conserved cysteine through the conserved F or W. The order of the fields is clone size, D gene, J gene, V gene, CDR3 protein, CDR3 DNA. A D gene is named only where the DNA matches it firmly. Rows may omit the clone size; those that give it use once, few, many or a size class.

clone size: NA; D gene: NA; J gene: TRBJ1-5; V gene: TRBV30; CDR3 protein: CAWSWGGGQPQHF; CDR3 DNA: TGTGCCTGGAGTTGGGGGGGCGGTCAGCCCCAGCATTTT
clone size: NA; D gene: NA; J gene: TRBJ2-1; V gene: TRBV12-2; CDR3 protein: CASRFGRQGGNEQFF; CDR3 DNA: TGTGCAAGTCGCTTCGGCCGACAGGGGGGGAATGAGCAGTTCTTC
clone size: NA; D gene: NA; J gene: TRBJ2-2; V gene: TRBV5-1; CDR3 protein: CASSLGRVTPSNTGELFF; CDR3 DNA: TGCGCCAGCAGCTTGGGACGGGTCACACCATCAAACACCGGGGAGCTGTTTTTT
clone size: NA; D gene: TRBD1; J gene: TRBJ1-2; V gene: TRBV28; CDR3 protein: CASSSAGIVGQGSYGYTF; CDR3 DNA: TGTGCCAGCAGTTCCGCTGGGATCGTGGGACAGGGGAGCTATGGCTACACCTTC
clone size: NA; D gene: TRBD1; J gene: TRBJ1-5; V gene: TRBV15; CDR3 protein: CATSRARQGAPSNQPQHF; CDR3 DNA: TGTGCCACCAGCAGAGCTCGACAGGGGGCTCCGAGCAATCAGCCCCAGCATTTT
clone size: NA; D gene: NA; J gene: TRBJ2-7; V gene: TRBV5-1; CDR3 protein: CASSWGVDSSYEQYF; CDR3 DNA: TGCGCCAGCAGCTGGGGAGTGGATAGCTCCTACGAGCAGTACTTC
clone size: once; D gene: TRBD1; J gene: TRBJ2-2; V gene: TRBV27; CDR3 protein: CASSYGQGRAGELFF; CDR3 DNA: TGTGCCAGCAGTTATGGACAGGGGCGGGCCGGGGAGCTGTTTTTT
clone size: NA; D gene: NA; J gene: TRBJ1-5; V gene: TRBV11-2; CDR3 protein: CASSDEGLSNQPQHF; CDR3 DNA: TGTGCCAGCAGCGACGAGGGTCTCAGCAATCAGCCCCAGCATTTT
clone size: NA; D gene: NA; J gene: TRBJ2-1; V gene: TRBV27; CDR3 protein: CASTLGGNNEQFF; CDR3 DNA: TGTGCCAGCACCTTGGGGGGAAACAATGAGCAGTTCTTC
clone size: once; D gene: NA; J gene: TRBJ1-1; V gene: TRBV11-2; CDR3 protein: CASSLGGRTRTEAFF; CDR3 DNA: TGTGCCAGCAGCTTAGGGGGGCGAACGAGGACTGAAGCTTTCTTT
clone size: NA; D gene: TRBD1; J gene: TRBJ1-2; V gene: TRBV3-1/TRBV3-2; CDR3 protein: CASSERTGTGSGYTF; CDR3 DNA: TGTGCCAGCAGCGAAAGAACCGGGACAGGGAGTGGCTACACCTTC
clone size: NA; D gene: NA; J gene: TRBJ2-5; V gene: TRBV11-2; CDR3 protein: CASSLVTAQETQYF; CDR3 DNA: TGTGCCAGCAGCTTAGTAACAGCCCAAGAGACCCAGTACTTC
clone size: NA; D gene: NA; J gene: TRBJ1-2; V gene: TRBV20-1; CDR3 protein: CSASDRDIGYTF; CDR3 DNA: TGCAGTGCTAGTGATCGGGACATTGGCTACACCTTC
clone size: NA; D gene: NA; J gene: TRBJ2-5; V gene: TRBV7-9; CDR3 protein: CASSSASETQYF; CDR3 DNA: TGTGCCAGCAGCTCTGCCAGTGAGACCCAGTACTTC
clone size: NA; D gene: NA; J gene: TRBJ1-2; V gene: TRBV28; CDR3 protein: CASRDIHYTF; CDR3 DNA: TGTGCCAGCCGGGACATTCACTACACCTTC
clone size: few; D gene: NA; J gene: TRBJ1-1; V gene: TRBV18; CDR3 protein: CASSPPSRGGTEAFF; CDR3 DNA: TGTGCCAGCTCACCACCTTCCCGAGGAGGAACTGAAGCTTTCTTT
clone size: NA; D gene: TRBD1; J gene: TRBJ1-1; V gene: TRBV5-1; CDR3 protein: CASSITQGLNTEAFF; CDR3 DNA: TGCGCCAGCAGCATAACACAGGGGTTGAACACTGAAGCTTTCTTT
clone size: NA; D gene: NA; J gene: TRBJ1-1; V gene: TRBV28; CDR3 protein: CASGGGQNTEAFF; CDR3 DNA: TGTGCCTCGGGAGGGGGGCAAAACACTGAAGCTTTCTTT
clone size: NA; D gene: TRBD1; J gene: TRBJ2-2; V gene: TRBV5-1; CDR3 protein: CASSTTQGETGELFF; CDR3 DNA: TGCGCCAGCAGCACCACACAGGGGGAGACCGGGGAGCTGTTTTTT
clone size: NA; D gene: TRBD1; J gene: TRBJ2-5; V gene: TRBV19; CDR3 protein: CASSINGPFSGTGQETQYF; CDR3 DNA: TGTGCCAGTAGTATTAACGGGCCCTTCTCCGGGACAGGACAAGAGACCCAGTACTTC
clone size: NA; D gene: TRBD2; J gene: TRBJ2-2; V gene: TRBV5-1; CDR3 protein: CASSLVQRGPGELFF; CDR3 DNA: TGCGCCAGCAGCTTGGTCCAGCGGGGCCCCGGGGAGCTGTTTTTT
clone size: NA; D gene: TRBD1; J gene: TRBJ2-7; V gene: TRBV2; CDR3 protein: CASSEQQGAYEQYF; CDR3 DNA: TGTGCCAGCAGTGAACAACAGGGGGCTTACGAGCAGTACTTC
clone size: NA; D gene: TRBD1; J gene: TRBJ1-2; V gene: TRBV7-9; CDR3 protein: CASSLRQGAPANYGYTF; CDR3 DNA: TGTGCCAGCAGCTTACGCCAGGGGGCTCCAGCTAACTATGGCTACACCTTC
clone size: NA; D gene: TRBD1; J gene: TRBJ1-4; V gene: TRBV19; CDR3 protein: CASLKGGTAVGEKLFF; CDR3 DNA: TGTGCCAGCCTTAAAGGTGGGACAGCTGTTGGTGAAAAACTGTTTTTT
clone size: NA; D gene: TRBD1; J gene: TRBJ1-4; V gene: TRBV9; CDR3 protein: CASSPPGQHNEKLFF; CDR3 DNA: TGTGCCAGCAGCCCTCCGGGACAGCATAATGAAAAACTGTTTTTT
clone size: NA; D gene: NA; J gene: TRBJ1-3; V gene: TRBV2; CDR3 protein: CASSGALGPGGGNTIYF; CDR3 DNA: TGTGCCAGCAGTGGCGCCCTGGGGCCAGGTGGTGGAAACACCATATATTTT
clone size: NA; D gene: TRBD2; J gene: TRBJ2-3; V gene: TRBV5-4; CDR3 protein: CASSFKTSGTDTQYF; CDR3 DNA: TGTGCCAGCAGCTTTAAGACTAGCGGCACAGATACGCAGTATTTT
clone size: NA; D gene: NA; J gene: TRBJ1-5; V gene: TRBV7-8; CDR3 protein: CASSPGGRQPQHF; CDR3 DNA: TGTGCCAGCAGCCCCGGGGGGAGACAGCCCCAGCATTTT
clone size: NA; D gene: NA; J gene: TRBJ1-5; V gene: TRBV7-9; CDR3 protein: CASSPYREYSNQPQHF; CDR3 DNA: TGTGCCAGCAGCCCCTACAGGGAATATAGCAATCAGCCCCAGCATTTT
clone size: NA; D gene: NA; J gene: TRBJ2-6; V gene: TRBV11-2; CDR3 protein: CASSLDTGTGANVLTF; CDR3 DNA: TGTGCCAGCAGCTTAGATACAGGGACCGGGGCCAACGTCCTGACTTTC